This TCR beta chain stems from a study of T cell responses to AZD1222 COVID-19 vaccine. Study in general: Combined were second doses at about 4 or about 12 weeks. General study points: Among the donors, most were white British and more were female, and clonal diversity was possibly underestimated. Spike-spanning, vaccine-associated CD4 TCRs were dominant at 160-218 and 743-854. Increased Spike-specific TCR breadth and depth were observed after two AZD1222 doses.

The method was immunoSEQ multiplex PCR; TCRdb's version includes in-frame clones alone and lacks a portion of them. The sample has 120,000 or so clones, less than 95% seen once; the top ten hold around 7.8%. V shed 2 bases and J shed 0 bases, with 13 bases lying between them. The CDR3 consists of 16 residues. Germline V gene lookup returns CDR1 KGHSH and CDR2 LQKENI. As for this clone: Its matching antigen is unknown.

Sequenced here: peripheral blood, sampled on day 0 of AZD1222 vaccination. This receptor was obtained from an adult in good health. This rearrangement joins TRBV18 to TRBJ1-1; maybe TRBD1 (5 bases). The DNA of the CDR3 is TGTGCCAGCTCACCAGGGGGTCGGGGGATGAACACTGAAGCTTTCTTT. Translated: CASSPGGRGMNTEAFF.